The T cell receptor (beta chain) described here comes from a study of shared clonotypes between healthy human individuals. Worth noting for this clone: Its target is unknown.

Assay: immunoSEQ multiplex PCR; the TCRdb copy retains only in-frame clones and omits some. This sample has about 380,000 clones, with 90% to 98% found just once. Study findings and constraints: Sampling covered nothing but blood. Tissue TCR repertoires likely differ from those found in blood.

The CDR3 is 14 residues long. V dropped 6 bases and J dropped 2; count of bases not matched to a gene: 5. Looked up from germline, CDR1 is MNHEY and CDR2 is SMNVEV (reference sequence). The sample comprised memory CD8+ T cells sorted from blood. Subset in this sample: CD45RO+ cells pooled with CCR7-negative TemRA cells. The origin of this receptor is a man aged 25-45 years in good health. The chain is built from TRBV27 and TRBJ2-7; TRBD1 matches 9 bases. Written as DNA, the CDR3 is TGTGCCAGCAGCAGACAGGGGGTAACCTACGAGCAGTACTTC. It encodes CASSRQGVTYEQYF.